Listed below are T cell receptor beta chains from one sample, sequenced in a study of control samples from healthy donors and cancer patients. TCRdb keeps only in-frame clones here, not all; method: immunoSEQ multiplex PCR. This table has fewer than 500,000 clones, more than 80% appearing once. Sequenced sample: PBMCs. These receptors all stem from a middle-aged man with head and neck cancer. Both conserved end residues are part of each CDR3. A D gene is named only where the DNA matches it firmly. Some rows have no size entry. The others give once, few or many, or a class for an expanded clone.

>-|15|TRBV28|TRBJ2-7|TRBD2
CASSFSSGSSYEQYF
TGTGCCAGCAGTTTCAGTAGCGGGAGTTCCTACGAGCAGTACTTC
>once|16|TRBV24-1|TRBJ1-5|-
CATSDSTGESNQPQHF
TGTGCCACCAGTGATTCTACAGGTGAAAGCAATCAGCCCCAGCATTTT
>-|14|TRBV19|TRBJ1-5|-
CASSIGWGESAQHF
TGTGCCAGTAGTATTGGGTGGGGGGAATCGGCCCAGCATTTT
>-|11|TRBV28|TRBJ1-2|-
CASSRGLGYTF
TGTGCCAGCAGCCGGGGGCTCGGCTACACCTTC
>once|13|TRBV5-1|TRBJ1-1|TRBD1
CASSQTGHTEAFF
TGCGCCAGCAGCCAGACAGGGCACACTGAAGCTTTCTTT
>-|16|TRBV19|TRBJ1-2|TRBD1
CASSVEPGQFRYGYTF
TGTGCCAGTAGTGTAGAACCGGGACAGTTTCGTTATGGCTACACCTTC
>-|15|TRBV28|TRBJ1-5|-
CASSPTDTSNQPQHF
TGTGCCAGCAGTCCTACGGACACTAGCAATCAGCCCCAGCATTTT
>-|13|TRBV6-2/TRBV6-3|TRBJ1-1|-
CASSFGRVGRAFF
TGTGCCAGCAGTTTTGGCAGGGTTGGGAGGGCTTTCTTT
>-|15|TRBV28|TRBJ1-5|TRBD1
CASIQGVVGNQPQHF
TGTGCCAGCATACAGGGGGTGGTGGGCAATCAGCCCCAGCATTTT
>-|14|TRBV29-1|TRBJ2-2|-
CSVEDPGRTGELFF
TGCAGCGTTGAAGACCCAGGGCGCACCGGGGAGCTGTTTTTT
>-|14|TRBV7-3|TRBJ2-2|-
CASSLTPNTGELFF
TGTGCCAGCAGCTTGACTCCTAACACCGGGGAGCTGTTTTTT
>-|14|TRBV5-1|TRBJ2-5|-
CASSLESAQETQYF
TGCGCCAGCAGCTTGGAGTCAGCACAAGAGACCCAGTACTTC
>-|16|TRBV6-1|TRBJ2-5|-
CASSVSAVGGRGTQYF
TGTGCCAGCAGTGTTTCAGCTGTGGGGGGGCGAGGGACCCAGTACTTC
>-|16|TRBV7-2|TRBJ1-4|-
CASSTVGSIGLEKLFF
TGTGCCAGCAGCACCGTTGGGTCTATCGGCCTTGAAAAACTGTTTTTT
>once|13|TRBV7-7|TRBJ2-1|-
CASSFGGVNEQFF
TGTGCTAGCAGCTTCGGAGGGGTAAATGAGCAGTTCTTC
>-|10|TRBV12-3/TRBV12-4|TRBJ2-1|-
CASGTNEQFF
TGTGCCAGCGGGACGAATGAGCAGTTCTTC
>once|17|TRBV21-1|TRBJ2-3|-
CASSRERYRVTADTQYF
TGTGCCAGCAGCAGAGAAAGGTACAGGGTGACAGCAGATACGCAGTATTTT
>-|14|TRBV4-3|TRBJ2-1|TRBD1
CASSLGTDYNEQFF
TGCGCCAGCAGCCTAGGGACAGACTACAATGAGCAGTTCTTC
>-|16|TRBV4-2|TRBJ2-2|-
CASSPPSSSNTGELFF
TGTGCCAGCAGCCCCCCCTCGTCGTCTAACACCGGGGAGCTGTTTTTT
>-|14|TRBV28|TRBJ1-1|-
CASRVAGDRAEAFF
TGTGCCAGCAGAGTCGCAGGGGATCGCGCTGAAGCTTTCTTT
>-|17|TRBV14|TRBJ2-2|-
CASSQDLGRVVAGELFF
TGTGCCAGCAGCCAAGATCTGGGAAGGGTGGTCGCCGGGGAGCTGTTTTTT
>-|15|TRBV11-1|TRBJ2-3|TRBD2
CASSGGGRSTDTQYF
TGTGCCAGCAGCGGGGGAGGGCGGAGCACAGATACGCAGTATTTT
>-|15|TRBV7-2|TRBJ1-1|-
CASSLLLAGGTEAFF
TGTGCCAGCAGCTTATTACTCGCTGGGGGTACTGAAGCTTTCTTT
>once|16|TRBV7-9|TRBJ1-1|TRBD1
CASSLGAGGAGTEAFF
TGTGCCAGCAGCTTAGGGGCAGGGGGCGCGGGGACTGAAGCTTTCTTT
>-|19|TRBV7-6|TRBJ2-5|TRBD1
CASSSPGTGGAVGQETQYF
TGTGCCAGCAGCTCCCCCGGGACAGGGGGCGCGGTGGGTCAAGAGACCCAGTACTTC
>-|16|TRBV5-1|TRBJ2-2|-
CASSRLGGENTGELFF
TGCGCCAGCAGTAGGTTGGGCGGGGAAAACACCGGGGAGCTGTTTTTT
>-|15|TRBV10-2|TRBJ1-1|-
CASGTDRTGNTEAFF
TGCGCCAGCGGCACCGACCGAACAGGGAACACTGAAGCTTTCTTT
>-|11|TRBV30|TRBJ1-1|-
CAWSQGTEAFF
TGTGCCTGGAGTCAGGGGACTGAAGCTTTCTTT
>-|14|TRBV5-1|TRBJ2-7|TRBD1
CASSATGGAYEQYF
TGCGCCAGCAGCGCGACAGGGGGAGCCTACGAGCAGTACTTC
>-|14|TRBV30|TRBJ2-5|-
CAWSGLTPQETQYF
TGTGCCTGGAGTGGTTTGACTCCCCAAGAGACCCAGTACTTC
>-|16|TRBV4-1|TRBJ2-2|-
CASSQQGRAGTGELFF
TGCGCCAGCAGCCAGCAGGGGAGGGCGGGCACCGGGGAGCTGTTTTTT
>-|14|TRBV18|TRBJ1-1|-
CVSSQGYNSAEAFF
TGTGTCAGCTCACAAGGATATAATAGCGCTGAAGCTTTCTTT
>-|17|TRBV7-9|TRBJ2-7|-
CASSVSDKGRSSYEQYF
TGTGCCAGCAGCGTGAGCGACAAGGGGAGAAGCTCCTACGAGCAGTACTTC
>-|15|TRBV4-3|TRBJ1-2|-
CASSQDGSPTYGYTF
TGCGCCAGCAGCCAAGACGGCAGCCCTACCTATGGCTACACCTTC
>-|16|TRBV7-2|TRBJ2-5|-
CASSLASGTLQETQYF
TGTGCCAGCAGCTTAGCGTCCGGCACCTTACAAGAGACCCAGTACTTC
>-|16|TRBV3-1/TRBV3-2|TRBJ2-5|-
CASSHQWGGRQETQYF
TGTGCCAGCAGCCATCAATGGGGGGGCCGGCAAGAGACCCAGTACTTC
>-|13|TRBV10-1|TRBJ1-6|-
CASQNQGGSPLHF
TGCGCCAGCCAAAACCAGGGCGGTTCACCCCTCCACTTT